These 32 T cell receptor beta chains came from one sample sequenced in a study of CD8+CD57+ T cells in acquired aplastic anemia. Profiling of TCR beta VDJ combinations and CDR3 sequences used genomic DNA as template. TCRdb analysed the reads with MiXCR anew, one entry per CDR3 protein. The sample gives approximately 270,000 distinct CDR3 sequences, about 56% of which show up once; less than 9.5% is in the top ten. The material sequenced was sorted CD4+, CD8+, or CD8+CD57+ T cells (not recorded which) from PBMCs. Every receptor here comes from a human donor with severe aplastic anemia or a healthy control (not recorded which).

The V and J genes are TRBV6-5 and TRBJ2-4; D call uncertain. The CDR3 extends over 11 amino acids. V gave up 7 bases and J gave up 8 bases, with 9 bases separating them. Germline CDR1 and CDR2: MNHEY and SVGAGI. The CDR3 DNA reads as TGTGCCAGCACTAATGGGGACATTCAGTACTTC. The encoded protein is CASTNGDIQYF.

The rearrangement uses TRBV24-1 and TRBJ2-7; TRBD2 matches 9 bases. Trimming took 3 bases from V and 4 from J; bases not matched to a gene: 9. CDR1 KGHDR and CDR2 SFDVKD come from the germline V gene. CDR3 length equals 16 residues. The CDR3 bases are TGTGCCACCAGTGATACCCATGGACTAGCGTCATACGAGCAGTACTTC. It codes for CATSDTHGLASYEQYF.

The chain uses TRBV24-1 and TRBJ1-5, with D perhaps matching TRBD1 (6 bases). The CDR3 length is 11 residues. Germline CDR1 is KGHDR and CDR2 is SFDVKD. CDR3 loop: CAVGGDQPQHF. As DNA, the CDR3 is TGTGCTGTAGGGGGGGATCAGCCCCAGCATTTT.

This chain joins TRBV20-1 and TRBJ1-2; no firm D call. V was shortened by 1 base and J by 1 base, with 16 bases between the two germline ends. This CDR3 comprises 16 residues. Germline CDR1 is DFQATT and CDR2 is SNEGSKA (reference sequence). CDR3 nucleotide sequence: TGCAGTGCTAGAGTGCGTCCCCGGGAGAGTAACTATGGCTACACCTTC. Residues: CSARVRPRESNYGYTF.

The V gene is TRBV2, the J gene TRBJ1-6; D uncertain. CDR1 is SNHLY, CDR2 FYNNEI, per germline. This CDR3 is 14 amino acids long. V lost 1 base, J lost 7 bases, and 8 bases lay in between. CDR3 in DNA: TGTGCCAGCAGTGAAGACTATGCGAATTCACCCCTCCACTTT. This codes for CASSEDYANSPLHF.

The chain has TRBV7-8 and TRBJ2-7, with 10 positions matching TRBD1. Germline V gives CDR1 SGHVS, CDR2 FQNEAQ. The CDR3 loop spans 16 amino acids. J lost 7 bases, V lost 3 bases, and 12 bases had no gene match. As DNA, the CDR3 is TGTGCCAGCAGCTTTAGGGCCGGGACAGGGGATAATGAGCAGTACTTC. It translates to CASSFRAGTGDNEQYF.

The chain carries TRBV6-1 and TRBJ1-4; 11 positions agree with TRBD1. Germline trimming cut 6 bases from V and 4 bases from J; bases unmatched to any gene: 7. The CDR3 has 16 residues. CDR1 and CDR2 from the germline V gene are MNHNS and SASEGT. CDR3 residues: CASRDRGLGLNEKLFF. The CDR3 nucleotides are TGTGCCAGCAGGGACAGGGGGCTAGGCCTTAATGAAAAACTGTTTTTT.

The CDR3 nucleotides are TGTGCCAGCAGCTTCATCCCGGCCACAGATACGCAGTATTTT. It is translated as CASSFIPATDTQYF. The gene calls are TRBV7-4 and TRBJ2-3; D ambiguous. Germline V lookup: CDR1 SGHVT, CDR2 SQSDAQ. Trimming took off 3 bases at V and 2 bases at J, with 9 bases between the two ends. This CDR3 region has 14 residues.

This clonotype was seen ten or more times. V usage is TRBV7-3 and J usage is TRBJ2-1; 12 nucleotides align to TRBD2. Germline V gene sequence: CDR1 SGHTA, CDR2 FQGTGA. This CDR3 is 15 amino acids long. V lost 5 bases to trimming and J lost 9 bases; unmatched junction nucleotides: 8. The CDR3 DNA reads TGTGCCAGCAGCCCCGCTAGCGGGGGGGCGAGTGAGCAGTTCTTC. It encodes CASSPASGGASEQFF.

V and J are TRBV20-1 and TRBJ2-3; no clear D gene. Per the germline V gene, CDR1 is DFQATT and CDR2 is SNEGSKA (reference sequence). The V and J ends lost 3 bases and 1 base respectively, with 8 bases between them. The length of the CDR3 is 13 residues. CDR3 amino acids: CSARGARTDTQYF. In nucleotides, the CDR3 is TGCAGTGCTAGGGGTGCTCGCACAGATACGCAGTATTTT.

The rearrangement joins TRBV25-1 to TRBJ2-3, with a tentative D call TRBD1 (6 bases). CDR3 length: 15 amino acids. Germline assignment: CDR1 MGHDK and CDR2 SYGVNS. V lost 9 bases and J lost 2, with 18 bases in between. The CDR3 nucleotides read TGTGCCAGAAGGGCTCATCGGACAGACACAGATACGCAGTATTTT. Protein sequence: CARRAHRTDTDTQYF. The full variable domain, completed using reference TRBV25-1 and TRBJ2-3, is EADIYQTPRYLVIGTGKKITLECSQTMGHDKMYWYQQDPGMELHLIHYSYGVNSTEKGDLSSESTVSRIRTEHFPLTLESARPSHTSQYLCARRAHRTDTDTQYFGPGTRLTVL.

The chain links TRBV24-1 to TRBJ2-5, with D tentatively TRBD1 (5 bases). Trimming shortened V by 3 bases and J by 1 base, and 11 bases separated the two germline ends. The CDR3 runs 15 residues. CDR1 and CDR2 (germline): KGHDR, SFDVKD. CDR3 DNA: TGTGCCACCAGTGATCTTCAGGGTTTCCAAGAGACCCAGTACTTC. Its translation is CATSDLQGFQETQYF.

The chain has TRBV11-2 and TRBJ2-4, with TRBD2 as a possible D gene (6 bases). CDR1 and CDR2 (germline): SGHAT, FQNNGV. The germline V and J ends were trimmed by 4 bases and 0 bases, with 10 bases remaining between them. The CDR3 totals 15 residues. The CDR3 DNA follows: TGTGCCAGCAGCTGGCCGGGGGTAGCCAAAAACATTCAGTACTTC. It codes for CASSWPGVAKNIQYF. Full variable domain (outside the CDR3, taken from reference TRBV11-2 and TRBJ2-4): EAGVAQSPRYKIIEKRQSVAFWCNPISGHATLYWYQQILGQGPKLLIQFQNNGVVDDSQLPKDRFSAERLKGVDSTLKIQPAKLEDSAVYLCASSWPGVAKNIQYFGAGTRLSVL.

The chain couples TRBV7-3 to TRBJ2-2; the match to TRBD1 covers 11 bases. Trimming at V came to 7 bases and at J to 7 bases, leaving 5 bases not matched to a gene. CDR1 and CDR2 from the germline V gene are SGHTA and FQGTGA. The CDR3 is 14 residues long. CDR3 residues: CASTPGTGGGELFF. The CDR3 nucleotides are TGTGCCAGCACCCCCGGGACAGGGGGCGGGGAGCTGTTTTTT.

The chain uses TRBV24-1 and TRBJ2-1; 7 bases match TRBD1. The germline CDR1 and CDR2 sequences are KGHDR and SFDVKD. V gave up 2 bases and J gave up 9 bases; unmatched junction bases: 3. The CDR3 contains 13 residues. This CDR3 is CATSDSQGSEQFF. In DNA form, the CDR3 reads TGTGCCACCAGTGATTCACAGGGGTCTGAGCAGTTCTTC.

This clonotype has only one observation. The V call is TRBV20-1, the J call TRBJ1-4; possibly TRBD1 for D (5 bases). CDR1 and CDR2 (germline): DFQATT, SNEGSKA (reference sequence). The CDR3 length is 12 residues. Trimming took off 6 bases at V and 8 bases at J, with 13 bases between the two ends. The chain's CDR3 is CSAAGLSEKLFF. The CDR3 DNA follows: TGCAGTGCAGCGGGACTCTCCGAAAAACTGTTTTTT.

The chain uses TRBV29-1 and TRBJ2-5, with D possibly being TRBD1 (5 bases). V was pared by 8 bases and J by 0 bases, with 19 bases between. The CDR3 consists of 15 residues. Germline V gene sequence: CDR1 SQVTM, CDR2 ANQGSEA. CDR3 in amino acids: CSLDRRQPDQETQYF. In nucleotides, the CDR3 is TGCAGCTTAGATCGGCGACAGCCCGACCAAGAGACCCAGTACTTC.

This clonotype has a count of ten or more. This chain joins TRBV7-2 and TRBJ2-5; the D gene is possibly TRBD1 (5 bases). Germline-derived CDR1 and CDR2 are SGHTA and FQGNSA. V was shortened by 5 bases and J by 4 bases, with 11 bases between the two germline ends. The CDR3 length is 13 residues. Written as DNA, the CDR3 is TGTGCCAGCAGCGCAACAGGTTCAGAGACCCAGTACTTC. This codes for CASSATGSETQYF.

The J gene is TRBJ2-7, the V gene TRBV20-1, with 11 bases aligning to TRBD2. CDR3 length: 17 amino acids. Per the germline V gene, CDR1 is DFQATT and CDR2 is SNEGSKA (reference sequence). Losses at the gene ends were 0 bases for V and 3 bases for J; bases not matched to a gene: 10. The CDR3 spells CSARDVPWTSGLYEQYF. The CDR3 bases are TGCAGTGCTAGAGATGTCCCCTGGACTAGCGGGCTCTACGAGCAGTACTTC.

The CDR3 DNA reads TGCGCCAGCAGCTTGGAGGGGTCCCGAAGCTCCTATAATTCACCCCTCCACTTT. Its protein is CASSLEGSRSSYNSPLHF. The rearrangement joins TRBV5-1 to TRBJ1-6, with D perhaps TRBD1 (5 bases). Germline values: CDR1 SGHRS, CDR2 YFSETQ. The CDR3 runs to 18 residues. Deletions cut 0 bases from V and 0 bases from J, with 13 bases between.

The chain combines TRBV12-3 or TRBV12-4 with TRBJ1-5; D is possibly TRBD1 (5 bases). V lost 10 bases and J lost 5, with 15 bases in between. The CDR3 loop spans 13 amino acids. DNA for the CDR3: TGTGCCACCAGGGTCGGTAAGGATCAGCCCCAGCATTTT. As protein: CATRVGKDQPQHF.

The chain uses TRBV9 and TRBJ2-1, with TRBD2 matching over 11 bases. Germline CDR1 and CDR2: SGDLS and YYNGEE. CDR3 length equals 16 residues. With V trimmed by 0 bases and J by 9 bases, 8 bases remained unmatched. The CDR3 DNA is TGTGCCAGCAGCGTAGGTGGCGCTAGCGGGGGGACTGAGCAGTTCTTC. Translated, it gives CASSVGGASGGTEQFF.

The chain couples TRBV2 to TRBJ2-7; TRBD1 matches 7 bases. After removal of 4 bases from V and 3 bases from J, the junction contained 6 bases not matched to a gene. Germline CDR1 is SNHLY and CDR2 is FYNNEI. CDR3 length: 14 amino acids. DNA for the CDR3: TGTGCCAGCAGTGCCCGGGACAGTATCTACGAGCAGTACTTC. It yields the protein CASSARDSIYEQYF.

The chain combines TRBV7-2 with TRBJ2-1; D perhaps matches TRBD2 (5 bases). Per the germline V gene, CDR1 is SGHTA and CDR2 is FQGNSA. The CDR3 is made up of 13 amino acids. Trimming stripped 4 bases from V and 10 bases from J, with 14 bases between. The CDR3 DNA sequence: TGTGCCAGCAGCTCCCGATGGACGGGAGAGCAGTTCTTC. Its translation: CASSSRWTGEQFF.

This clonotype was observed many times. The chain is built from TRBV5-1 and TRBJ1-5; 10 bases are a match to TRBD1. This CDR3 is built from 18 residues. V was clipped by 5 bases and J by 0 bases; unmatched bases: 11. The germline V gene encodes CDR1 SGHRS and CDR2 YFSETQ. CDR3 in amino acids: CASRNGTGEGSSNQPQHF. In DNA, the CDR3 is TGCGCCAGCAGAAATGGGACAGGGGAAGGGAGTAGCAATCAGCCCCAGCATTTT.

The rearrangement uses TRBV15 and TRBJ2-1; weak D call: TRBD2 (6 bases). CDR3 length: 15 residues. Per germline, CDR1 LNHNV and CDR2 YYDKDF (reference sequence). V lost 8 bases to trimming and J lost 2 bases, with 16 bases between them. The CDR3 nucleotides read TGTGCCACCGCTTTCCTGGGGGGAGCCTACAATGAGCAGTTCTTC. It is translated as CATAFLGGAYNEQFF.

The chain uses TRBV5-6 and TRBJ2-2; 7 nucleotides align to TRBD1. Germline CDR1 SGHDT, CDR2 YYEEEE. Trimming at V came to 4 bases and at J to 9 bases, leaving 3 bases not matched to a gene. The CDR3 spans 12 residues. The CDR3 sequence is CASSLTGWELFF. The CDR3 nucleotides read TGTGCCAGCAGCCTGACAGGGTGGGAGCTGTTTTTT.

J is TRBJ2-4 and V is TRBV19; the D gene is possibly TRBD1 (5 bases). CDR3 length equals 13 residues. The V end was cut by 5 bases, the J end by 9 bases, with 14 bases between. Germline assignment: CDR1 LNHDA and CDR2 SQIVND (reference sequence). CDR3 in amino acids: CASSPQGIGIQYF. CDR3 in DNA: TGTGCCAGTAGTCCCCAGGGTATCGGCATTCAGTACTTC.

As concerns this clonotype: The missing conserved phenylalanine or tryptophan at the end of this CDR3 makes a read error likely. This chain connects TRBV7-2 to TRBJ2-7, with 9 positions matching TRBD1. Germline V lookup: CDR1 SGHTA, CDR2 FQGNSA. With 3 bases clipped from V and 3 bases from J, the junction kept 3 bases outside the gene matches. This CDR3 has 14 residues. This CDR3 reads CASSFETGGYEQYL. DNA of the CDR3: TGTGCCAGCAGCTTCGAGACAGGGGGCTACGAGCAGTACCTC.

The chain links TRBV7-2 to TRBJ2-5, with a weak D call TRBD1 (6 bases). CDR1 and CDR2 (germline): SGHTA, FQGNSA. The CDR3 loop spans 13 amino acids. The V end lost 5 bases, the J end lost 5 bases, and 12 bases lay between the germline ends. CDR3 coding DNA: TGTGCCAGCAGCCCACAGGGTCAGGAGACCCAGTACTTC. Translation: CASSPQGQETQYF.

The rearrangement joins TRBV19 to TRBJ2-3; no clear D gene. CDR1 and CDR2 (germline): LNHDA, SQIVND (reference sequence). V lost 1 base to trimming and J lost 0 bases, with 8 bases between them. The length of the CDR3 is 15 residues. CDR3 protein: CASSIGARSTDTQYF. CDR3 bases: TGTGCCAGTAGTATAGGGGCCAGAAGCACAGATACGCAGTATTTT.

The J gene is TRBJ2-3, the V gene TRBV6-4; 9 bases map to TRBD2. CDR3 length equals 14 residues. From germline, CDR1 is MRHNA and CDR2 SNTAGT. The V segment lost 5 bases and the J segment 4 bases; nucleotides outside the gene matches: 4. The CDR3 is CASSSGGGADTQYF. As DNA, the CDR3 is TGTGCCAGCAGTAGTGGCGGGGGGGCAGATACGCAGTATTTT.